These 16 T cell receptor beta chains originate from one sample sequenced in a study of blood T cell repertoires in COVID-19. Sequenced by immunoSEQ multiplex PCR; TCRdb stores in-frame clones only, minus some. Among about 130,000 clones listed, 87% were seen once. The specimen sequenced was peripheral blood. Receptors originate from a man between 45 and 60 years old with active COVID-19.

In its sample, this clone was seen once. The V call is TRBV6-2 or TRBV6-3, the J call TRBJ2-7; tentative D call: TRBD1 (6 bases). The CDR3 is 13 amino acids. V shed 5 bases and J shed 3 bases, with 11 bases lying between them. CDR1 MNHEY and CDR2 SVGEGT come from the germline V gene. This chain's CDR3 is CASSHTGIYEQYF. The CDR3 DNA follows: TGTGCCAGCAGTCATACAGGGATCTACGAGCAGTACTTC.

Only one count was recorded for this clone. The chain carries TRBV5-5 and TRBJ2-7, with 7 bases fitting TRBD1. After removal of 4 bases from V and 2 bases from J, the junction contained 9 bases not matched to a gene. Germline V gives CDR1 SGHKS, CDR2 YYEKEE (reference sequence). CDR3 length equals 15 residues. The CDR3 loop reads CASSVRDSSTYEQYF. DNA for the CDR3: TGTGCCAGCAGCGTCCGGGACAGCAGTACCTACGAGCAGTACTTC.

This clone was counted only a few times. This sequence joins TRBV4-1 and TRBJ2-7, with D tentatively TRBD2 (6 bases). This CDR3 is built from 14 residues. Germline V gene lookup returns CDR1 MGHRA and CDR2 YSYEKL. V was trimmed by 3 bases and J by 3 bases, leaving 12 bases between them. The CDR3 region has the DNA TGCGCCAGCAGCCAGGGGGTCGGGGGCTACGAGCAGTACTTC. Its protein product is CASSQGVGGYEQYF.

The chain employs TRBV12-3 or TRBV12-4 and TRBJ2-5; 7 bases fit TRBD1. This CDR3 contains 13 residues. V was pared by 6 bases and J by 1 base, with 2 bases of the junction left unmatched. The DNA for the CDR3 is TGTGCCAGCAGCTACAGGGGCCAAGAGACCCAGTACTTC. This gives the protein CASSYRGQETQYF.

This clone has just a few counts. The chain is built from TRBV7-2 and TRBJ2-7; the D gene is possibly TRBD2 (7 bases). Germline assignment: CDR1 SGHTA and CDR2 FQGNSA. With 7 bases removed from V and 4 bases from J, the gap between germline ends came to 17 bases. This CDR3 contains 14 residues. The CDR3, as DNA: TGTGCCAGCACCCAGACGGGGGGCCAGTACGAGCAGTACTTC. It translates to CASTQTGGQYEQYF. Full variable domain (outside the CDR3, taken from reference TRBV7-2 and TRBJ2-7): GAGVSQSPSNKVTEKGKDVELRCDPISGHTALYWYRQSLGQGLEFLIYFQGNSAPDKSGLPSDRFSAERTGGSVSTLTIQRTQQEDSAVYLCASTQTGGQYEQYFGPGTRLTVT.

This clone appeared a single time. This chain connects TRBV30 to TRBJ1-3; no reliable D call. The CDR3 has 14 residues. V gave up 3 bases and J gave up 2 bases, with 11 bases separating them. Germline CDR1 and CDR2: GTSNPN and SVGIG (reference sequence). For the CDR3, the DNA is TGTGCCTGGAGCCCCGCACAGCCTGGAAACACCATATATTTT. It yields the protein CAWSPAQPGNTIYF.

The chain uses TRBV29-1 and TRBJ2-7; perhaps TRBD2 as D (6 bases). Germline CDR1 reads SQVTM; CDR2 reads ANQGSEA. Trimming removed 4 bases at V and 7 bases at J, with 17 bases between. The CDR3 is 13 amino acids. CDR3 residues: CSVVGLTREEQYF. CDR3 coding DNA: TGCAGCGTTGTGGGACTGACACGGGAGGAGCAGTACTTC.

The genes are TRBV5-1 and TRBJ1-2; weak D call: TRBD1 (6 bases). CDR1 is SGHRS and CDR2 is YFSETQ in the germline V gene. V was cut by 0 bases and J by 6 bases, with 6 bases left in between. The CDR3 runs to 12 residues. The chain's CDR3 is CASSLGQDGYTF. The CDR3 DNA follows: TGCGCCAGCAGCTTGGGACAGGATGGCTACACCTTC. Variable domain in full (rest from reference TRBV5-1 and TRBJ1-2): KAGVTQTPRYLIKTRGQQVTLSCSPISGHRSVSWYQQTPGQGLQFLFEYFSETQRNKGNFPGRFSGRQFSNSRSEMNVSTLELGDSALYLCASSLGQDGYTFGSGTRLTVV.

CDR3 nucleotide sequence: TGTGCCAGCAGCTCCGGACAGGGGCAGGCAGATACGCAGTATTTT. Translation gives CASSSGQGQADTQYF. The chain links TRBV7-2 to TRBJ2-3, with 9 bases aligning to TRBD1. After removal of 4 bases from V and 4 bases from J, the junction contained 6 bases not matched to a gene. CDR3 length: 15 residues. Germline CDR1 is SGHTA and CDR2 is FQGNSA.

The chain has TRBV5-4 and TRBJ2-7; 9 bases fit TRBD1. This CDR3 is built from 14 residues. CDR1 is SGHNT, CDR2 YYREEE, per germline (reference sequence). The junction had 7 bases not matched to a gene; V was cut back by 4 bases and J by 5 bases. Here the CDR3 DNA reads TGTGCCAGCAGCACCGCCGGGACAGGGAACGAGCAGTACTTC. As protein: CASSTAGTGNEQYF. Using reference TRBV5-4 and TRBJ2-7 for the parts outside the CDR3, the full variable domain is ETGVTQSPTHLIKTRGQQVTLRCSSQSGHNTVSWYQQALGQGPQFIFQYYREEENGRGNFPPRFSGLQFPNYSSELNVNALELDDSALYLCASSTAGTGNEQYFGPGTRLTVT.

The rearrangement joins TRBV7-9 to TRBJ1-4; TRBD1 aligns across 9 bases. This CDR3 has 14 residues. V trimming: 4 bases; J trimming: 7 bases; junction bases outside the gene matches: 4. CDR1 SEHNR and CDR2 FQNEAQ come from the germline V gene (reference sequence). This CDR3 reads CASSSTGGSEKLFF. The CDR3 nucleotides read TGTGCCAGCAGCTCGACAGGGGGAAGTGAAAAACTGTTTTTT.

The chain uses TRBV5-5 and TRBJ2-7, with 7 bases matching TRBD1. Germline V gene sequence: CDR1 SGHKS, CDR2 YYEKEE (reference sequence). The trim removed 0 bases at V and 7 bases at J, leaving 7 bases unmatched. This CDR3 comprises 14 residues. CDR3 in amino acids: CASSLGDSSGEQYF. The CDR3 bases are TGTGCCAGCAGCTTGGGGGACAGTTCTGGAGAGCAGTACTTC.

The sample holds a few counts of this clone. Distinct nucleotide sequences in the sample also encode this CDR3. The genes are TRBV7-2 and TRBJ2-5, with 10 bases fitting TRBD2. The CDR3 extends over 15 amino acids. The germline V gene encodes CDR1 SGHTA and CDR2 FQGNSA. V was pared by 7 bases and J by 5 bases, with 10 bases of the junction left unmatched. CDR3 DNA: TGTGCCAGCACCCCAAGCGGGGGGGCGGGGGAGACCCAGTACTTC. This encodes CASTPSGGAGETQYF.

The chain recombines TRBV5-6 with TRBJ2-7; D possibly corresponds to TRBD2 (6 bases). The ends were cut back, 3 bases at V and 2 bases at J, with 21 bases in the middle. The CDR3 length is 17 residues. Looked up from germline, CDR1 is SGHDT and CDR2 is YYEEEE. The CDR3 spells CASSWAGRVDKAYEQYF. DNA for the CDR3: TGTGCCAGCAGCTGGGCGGGACGCGTCGATAAAGCCTACGAGCAGTACTTC.

The V and J genes are TRBV15 and TRBJ1-2; no firm D call. V was trimmed by 3 bases and J by 6 bases, leaving 8 bases between them. Germline loops: CDR1 LNHNV, CDR2 YYDKDF (reference sequence). The CDR3 length is 12 residues. This chain's CDR3 is CATSSRGHGYTF. The CDR3 DNA reads TGTGCCACCAGCAGTCGAGGTCATGGCTACACCTTC.

The rearrangement links TRBV7-7 to TRBJ2-5; unclear D gene. Germline V gene data show CDR1 as SSHAT and CDR2 as FNYEAQ (reference sequence). This CDR3 has 13 amino acids. V lost 4 bases and J lost 3, with 9 bases in between. The CDR3 reads CASSYRVKETQYF. The DNA for the CDR3 is TGTGCCAGCAGCTACAGAGTCAAAGAGACCCAGTACTTC.